The sequence of this TCR beta chain was determined in a study of Graves' ophthalmopathy and Graves' hyperthyroidism. Germline V gene lookup returns CDR1 DFQATT and CDR2 SNEGSKA (reference sequence). The CDR3 consists of 15 residues. The V end lost 3 bases, the J end lost 8 bases, and 22 bases lay between the germline ends. Study outcomes and limitations: The 13-signature model separated ophthalmopathy from stable hyperthyroidism at roughly 88% sensitivity and about 80% specificity. Detection in blood was also observed for most expanded thyroid clonotypes above 0.001 frequency.

For repertoire sequencing, the TCR beta CDR3 regions were amplified from RNA transcripts. In the first round, RT-PCR was carried out with HTBI primers, and a multiplex PCR formed the second round. TCRdb redid the calling of the multiplex PCR reads with MiXCR, one entry per CDR3 protein. The data contain almost 750,000 distinct CDR3 sequences, roughly two fifths of them singletons. Worth noting for this clonotype: Antigen unknown.

Disease in donors with ophthalmopathy had moderate-to-severe activity, CAS ≥3, NOSPECS ≥4 and under 3 months' duration. Orbital computed tomography, together with clinical symptoms, serum thyroxine, TRAb and thyroid ultrasound, was used for diagnosis. This clonotype originated in an adult man with Graves' ophthalmopathy. J is TRBJ1-2 and V is TRBV20-1; D not certain. The specimen sequenced was peripheral blood. CDR3: CSARANRIDFGGYTF. The CDR3, as DNA: TGCAGTGCTAGGGCGAACCGCATTGATTTTGGGGGCTACACCTTC.